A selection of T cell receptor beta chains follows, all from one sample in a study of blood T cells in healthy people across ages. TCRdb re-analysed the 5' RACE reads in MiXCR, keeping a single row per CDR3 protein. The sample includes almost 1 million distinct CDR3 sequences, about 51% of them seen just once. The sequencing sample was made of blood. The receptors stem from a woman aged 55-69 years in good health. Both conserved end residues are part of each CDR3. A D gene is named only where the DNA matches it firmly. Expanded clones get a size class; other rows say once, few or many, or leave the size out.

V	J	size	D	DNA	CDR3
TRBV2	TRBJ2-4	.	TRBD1	TGTGCCAGCAGTGAATTGGGACAGAGCAAAAACATTCAGTACTTC	CASSELGQSKNIQYF
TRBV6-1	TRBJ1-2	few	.	TGTGCCAGCACCTTCGACGGGACAACCAACTATGGCTACACCTTC	CASTFDGTTNYGYTF
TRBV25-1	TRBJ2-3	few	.	TGTGCCAGGCCTGGTGGGGGATACCACACAGATACGCAGTATTTT	CARPGGGYHTDTQYF
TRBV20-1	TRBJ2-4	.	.	TGCAGTGCTACTAGTAGCGCGTCCAAAAACATTCAGTACTTC	CSATSSASKNIQYF
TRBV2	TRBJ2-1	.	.	TGTGCCAGCAGAGAGGGCCACTGGAATGAGCAGTTCTTC	CASREGHWNEQFF
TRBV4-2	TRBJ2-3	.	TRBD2	TGTGCCAGCAGCCATGACACTAGCGGCTCTCTCAGCACAGATACGCAGTATTTT	CASSHDTSGSLSTDTQYF
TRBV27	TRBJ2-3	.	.	TGTGCCAGCAGTTTATATAGCGCCACAGATACGCAGTATTTT	CASSLYSATDTQYF
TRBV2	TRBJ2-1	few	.	TGTGCCAGCAGTGGACGGGTAGCATACAATGAGCAGTTCTTC	CASSGRVAYNEQFF
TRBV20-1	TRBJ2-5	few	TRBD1	TGCAGTGCTACTCCGGGACAGGGGTTAAAGACCCAGTACTTC	CSATPGQGLKTQYF
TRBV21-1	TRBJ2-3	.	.	TGTGCCAGCAGCAAAGTCGTGCGGGACGACGAACCAGATACGCAGTATTTT	CASSKVVRDDEPDTQYF
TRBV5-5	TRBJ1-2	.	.	TGTGCCAGCAGCCCAATGGGGTCTCAGAGCTATGGCTACACCTTC	CASSPMGSQSYGYTF
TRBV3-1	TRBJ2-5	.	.	TGTGCCAGCAGCCACCTAGGGCGCGGGAACCAAGAGACCCAGTACTTC	CASSHLGRGNQETQYF
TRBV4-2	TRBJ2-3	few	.	TGTGCCAGCAGCCAAGATTTGCGACTAGGGAATACGCAGTATTTT	CASSQDLRLGNTQYF